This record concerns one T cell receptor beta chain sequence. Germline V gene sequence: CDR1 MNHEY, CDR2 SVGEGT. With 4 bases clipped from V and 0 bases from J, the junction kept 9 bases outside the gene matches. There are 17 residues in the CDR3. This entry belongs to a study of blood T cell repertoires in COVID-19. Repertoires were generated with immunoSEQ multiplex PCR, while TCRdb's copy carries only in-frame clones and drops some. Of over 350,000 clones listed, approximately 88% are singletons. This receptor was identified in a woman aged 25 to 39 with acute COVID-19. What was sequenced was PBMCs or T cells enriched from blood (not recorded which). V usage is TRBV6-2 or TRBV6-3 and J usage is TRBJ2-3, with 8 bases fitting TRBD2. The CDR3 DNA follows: TGTGCCAGCAGTTTAACTAGCGGACGGTCTAGCACAGATACGCAGTATTTT. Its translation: CASSLTSGRSSTDTQYF.